A single sample is the source of the 12 T cell receptor beta chains below, sequenced in a study of blood T cell repertoires in COVID-19. Sequencing was performed with immunoSEQ multiplex PCR; in TCRdb, only in-frame clones are kept and a portion is missing. The table has a few hundred thousand clones, 80% to 85% seen once. The specimen sequenced was peripheral blood. Source of these receptors: a woman aged 60-75 years with acute or convalescent COVID-19.

In the case of this clone: Other DNA variants within this sample encode the same CDR3. The chain is built from TRBV19 and TRBJ1-1, with D maybe TRBD1 (6 bases). This CDR3 region has 14 residues. V was cut by 3 bases and J by 1 base, with 9 bases left in between. Germline CDR1 LNHDA, CDR2 SQIVND (reference sequence). CDR3 bases: TGTGCCAGTAGTATCGGACAGAGGAACACTGAAGCTTTCTTT. The encoded protein is CASSIGQRNTEAFF.

The rearrangement uses TRBV4-3 and TRBJ2-7; 7 bases are a match to TRBD1. The length of the CDR3 is 16 residues. V was pared by 3 bases and J by 5 bases, with 13 bases of the junction left unmatched. CDR1 LGHNA and CDR2 YSLEER come from the germline V gene. The CDR3 loop is CASSHGTTGSWNEQYF. The CDR3 nucleotides are TGCGCCAGCAGCCATGGAACGACAGGGTCCTGGAACGAGCAGTACTTC.

This clone appeared once. The chain uses TRBV9 and TRBJ2-6, with 7 bases lining up with TRBD1. This CDR3 is built from 16 residues. Germline assignment: CDR1 SGDLS and CDR2 YYNGEE. Unmatched junction bases numbered 6, after V lost 4 bases and J lost 2 bases. The CDR3 loop is CASSTDRVTGANVLTF. CDR3 DNA: TGTGCCAGCAGCACCGACAGGGTTACTGGGGCCAACGTCCTGACTTTC.

This chain joins TRBV10-3 and TRBJ1-1, with a weak D call TRBD1 (6 bases). The CDR3 covers 15 residues. Germline loops: CDR1 ENHRY, CDR2 SYGVKD. Trimming cost V 6 bases and J 1 base, with 15 bases left between them. The DNA of the CDR3 is TGTGCCATCAGCCCGACCGTGGGGGCGAACACTGAAGCTTTCTTT. Encoded protein: CAISPTVGANTEAFF.

The V gene is TRBV13, the J gene TRBJ2-5, with 7 bases aligning to TRBD2. Germline-derived CDR1 and CDR2 are PRHDT and FYEKMQ (reference sequence). V was clipped by 2 bases and J by 4 bases; unmatched bases: 4. The CDR3 has 14 amino acids. Here the CDR3 DNA reads TGTGCCAGCAGCTTACGACTAGCTGGAGAGACCCAGTACTTC. Translation: CASSLRLAGETQYF. Drawing the rest from reference TRBV13 and TRBJ2-5, the complete variable domain is AAGVIQSPRHLIKEKRETATLKCYPIPRHDTVYWYQQGPGQDPQFLISFYEKMQSDKGSIPDRFSAQQFSDYHSELNMSSLELGDSALYFCASSLRLAGETQYFGPGTRLLVL.

The chain uses TRBV11-2 and TRBJ1-4; D uncertain. CDR1 and CDR2 from the germline V gene are SGHAT and FQNNGV. This CDR3 comprises 12 residues. Deletions cut 3 bases from V and 11 bases from J, with 10 bases between. The CDR3 region has the DNA TGTGCCAGCAGCTTGGATGGCGGCAAACTGTTTTTT. The encoded protein is CASSLDGGKLFF.

The chain is built from TRBV3-1 (or the pseudogene TRBV3-2) and TRBJ2-7; 7 nucleotides align to TRBD2. Per germline, CDR1 LGHDT and CDR2 YNNKEL (reference sequence). This CDR3 contains 16 residues. With 0 bases clipped from V and 3 bases from J, the junction kept 8 bases outside the gene matches. In DNA, the CDR3 is TGTGCCAGCAGCCAAGATGGGGGGGGGAAGAGCTACGAGCAGTACTTC. This translates into CASSQDGGGKSYEQYF.

The chain combines TRBV5-5 with TRBJ2-3, with TRBD2 matching 8 bases. Germline V gives CDR1 SGHKS, CDR2 YYEKEE (reference sequence). The J segment lost 3 bases and the V segment lost 3 bases, leaving 6 bases of the junction unmatched. The CDR3 has 15 residues. CDR3 in DNA: TGTGCCAGCAGCTGGGGGAGCGGGGGAACAGATACGCAGTATTTT. Translation: CASSWGSGGTDTQYF.

This clone turned up a few times. This chain joins TRBV4-1 and TRBJ2-1, with 9 nucleotides matching TRBD2. V shed 2 bases and J 9 bases; nucleotides not matched to a gene: 8. The CDR3 covers 15 residues. Germline values: CDR1 MGHRA, CDR2 YSYEKL. In DNA form, the CDR3 reads TGCGCCAGCAGCCAATCTCGCGGGGGGGCCACTGAGCAGTTCTTC. It translates to CASSQSRGGATEQFF.

The rearrangement links TRBV19 to TRBJ2-1, with TRBD1 matching over 7 bases. The CDR3 totals 13 residues. J lost 10 bases, V lost 5 bases, and 8 bases had no gene match. Germline CDR1 LNHDA, CDR2 SQIVND (reference sequence). CDR3 DNA sequence: TGTGCCAGTAGTTCAGGGGGTCTATTGGAGCAGTTCTTC. Protein: CASSSGGLLEQFF.

The chain is built from TRBV4-1 and TRBJ1-6, with D uncertain. The CDR3 totals 15 residues. V lost 0 bases to trimming and J lost 9 bases, with 12 bases between them. The germline CDR1 and CDR2 sequences are MGHRA and YSYEKL. The CDR3 DNA reads TGCGCCAGCAGCCAAGAGGTGGTTGGTAGTTCACCCCTCCACTTT. It codes for CASSQEVVGSSPLHF.

Comments on this clone: Different DNA sequences within this sample yield the same CDR3. V and J are TRBV12-3 or TRBV12-4 and TRBJ1-2; 8 nucleotides match TRBD1. The CDR3 has 13 amino acids. V was clipped by 2 bases and J by 5 bases; unmatched bases: 1. As DNA, the CDR3 is TGTGCCAGCAGTTTACAGGGGGCTTATGGCTACACCTTC. Its translation is CASSLQGAYGYTF.